This T cell receptor (beta chain) was sequenced in a study of cytomegalovirus exposure and HLA in healthy donors. About the research overall: Roughly 170 million T cells yielded 117 million unique TCR beta sequences in earlier analysis.

General study points: Rates of TCR association differed by HLA locus in a later analysis, with DRB1 highest and HLA-C lowest.

Note on this clone: Its antigen remains unidentified.

Germline lookup yields CDR1 SEHNR and CDR2 FQNEAQ (reference sequence). The CDR3 has 15 residues. The V gene end was trimmed by 5 bases and the J gene end by 3 bases; junction bases not matched to a gene: 5. At collection, donors were nominally healthy, but unrecorded immune exposures were probable. Primers: 60 Vbeta forward and 13 Jbeta reverse. Clones were sequenced by immunoSEQ multiplex PCR, and TCRdb holds only the in-frame ones, with some missing. In the table there are under 200,000 clones, 84% of which are singletons. The V call is TRBV7-9, the J call TRBJ1-4, with TRBD1 matching 8 bases. Sequenced: PBMCs. The clonotype originates from a woman aged 45-60 years in good health and CMV-seropositive. The CDR3: CASSLGQGPNEKLFF. CDR3 in DNA: TGTGCCAGCAGCCTTGGACAGGGACCTAATGAAAAACTGTTTTTT.